The clone carrying this T cell receptor (beta chain) came up once. In the authors' workflow: Using reference gene primer amplification, nucleated cell counts were estimated. Assay used: immunoSEQ multiplex PCR; TCRdb lists only in-frame clones, some missing. The D gene and trimming were derived from the DNA, and the V and J assignments and clone size from that table. The data show about 160,000 clones, over 75% seen once. The sample is drawn from a study of blood T cell repertoires in COVID-19. Study information: T cells, B-cell-depleted T cells, or PBMCs supplied cDNA or gDNA.

Germline V CDR1 and CDR2: GTSNPN, SVGIG (reference sequence). This CDR3 region has 15 residues. Trimming stripped 4 bases from V and 7 bases from J, with 17 bases between. What was sequenced was peripheral blood. This chain uses TRBV30 with TRBJ1-6, with TRBD1 as a possible D gene (6 bases). The TCR comes from a man aged 55 to 70 who had recovered from COVID-19. DNA of the CDR3: TGTGCCTGGACCCCCCAGGGGAATTGGAATTCACCCCTCCACTTT. Residues: CAWTPQGNWNSPLHF.